A selection of T cell receptor beta chains follows, all from one sample in a study of blood T cell repertoires in COVID-19. Only in-frame clones appear in the TCRdb table, and some are missing; sequencing was by immunoSEQ multiplex PCR. Of 200,000 or so clones detected, 80% to 85% appear once; the ten largest clones hold under 5.5%. The sequenced material came from peripheral blood. These TCRs come from a woman aged 25 to 45 with acute or convalescent COVID-19. CDR3s include the opening cysteine and the closing phenylalanine or tryptophan. A D gene is named only where the DNA matches it firmly. Clone size is not always given. Where it is, it says once, few, many or a class for expanded clones.

d_gene: NA; j_gene: TRBJ1-1; v_gene: TRBV14; abundance: NA; CDR3aa: CASSQVSFLNTEAFF; CDR3nt: TGTGCCAGCAGCCAAGTATCCTTCTTGAACACTGAAGCTTTCTTT
d_gene: TRBD2; j_gene: TRBJ2-1; v_gene: TRBV4-3; abundance: NA; CDR3aa: CASSPTSGLAGGEQFF; CDR3nt: TGCGCCAGCAGCCCGACCTCCGGACTAGCGGGAGGTGAGCAGTTCTTC
d_gene: NA; j_gene: TRBJ2-1; v_gene: TRBV7-2; abundance: NA; CDR3aa: CASSLAYGSYNEQFF; CDR3nt: TGTGCCAGCAGCTTAGCCTACGGGAGCTACAATGAGCAGTTCTTC
d_gene: TRBD1; j_gene: TRBJ2-1; v_gene: TRBV11-2; abundance: NA; CDR3aa: CASSKTGGSWGNEQFF; CDR3nt: TGTGCCAGCAGCAAGACAGGGGGGTCGTGGGGCAATGAGCAGTTCTTC
d_gene: TRBD1; j_gene: TRBJ1-3; v_gene: TRBV19; abundance: NA; CDR3aa: CASSIHRDSSGNTIYF; CDR3nt: TGTGCCAGTAGTATCCACCGGGACAGCTCTGGAAACACCATATATTTT
d_gene: NA; j_gene: TRBJ1-1; v_gene: TRBV19; abundance: NA; CDR3aa: CASIKTAGNTEAFF; CDR3nt: TGTGCCAGTATCAAAACAGCGGGGAACACTGAAGCTTTCTTT
d_gene: NA; j_gene: TRBJ2-7; v_gene: TRBV5-1; abundance: NA; CDR3aa: CASSRGRSYEQYF; CDR3nt: TGCGCCAGCAGTAGGGGCCGCTCCTACGAGCAGTACTTC
d_gene: NA; j_gene: TRBJ2-5; v_gene: TRBV7-2; abundance: NA; CDR3aa: CASSFQAGQETQYF; CDR3nt: TGTGCCAGCAGCTTCCAGGCAGGCCAAGAGACCCAGTACTTC
d_gene: NA; j_gene: TRBJ1-2; v_gene: TRBV7-2; abundance: NA; CDR3aa: CASSSPEGLRLNYGYTF; CDR3nt: TGTGCCAGCAGCTCCCCGGAGGGCCTCCGACTTAACTATGGCTACACCTTC
d_gene: NA; j_gene: TRBJ2-1; v_gene: TRBV21-1; abundance: NA; CDR3aa: CASSKVLTGNYNEQFF; CDR3nt: TGTGCCAGCAGCAAAGTTCTCACAGGGAACTACAATGAGCAGTTCTTC
d_gene: NA; j_gene: TRBJ2-7; v_gene: TRBV30; abundance: NA; CDR3aa: CAWRRVALQF; CDR3nt: TGTGCCTGGAGGCGGGTGGCACTCCAATTC
d_gene: TRBD1; j_gene: TRBJ1-1; v_gene: TRBV12-3/TRBV12-4; abundance: NA; CDR3aa: CASTLGQGSSAFF; CDR3nt: TGTGCCAGCACTTTGGGACAGGGGAGTAGTGCTTTCTTT
d_gene: TRBD1; j_gene: TRBJ1-4; v_gene: TRBV19; abundance: NA; CDR3aa: CASSSDGTGVELFF; CDR3nt: TGTGCCAGTAGTAGCGACGGGACAGGGGTCGAACTGTTTTTT
d_gene: NA; j_gene: TRBJ2-5; v_gene: TRBV6-5; abundance: once; CDR3aa: CASSHEAGPQETQYF; CDR3nt: TGTGCCAGCAGTCACGAGGCGGGACCGCAAGAGACCCAGTACTTC
d_gene: TRBD2; j_gene: TRBJ2-7; v_gene: TRBV4-2; abundance: NA; CDR3aa: CASSQAGTSGYEQYF; CDR3nt: TGTGCCAGCAGCCAGGCCGGGACTAGCGGCTACGAGCAGTACTTC
d_gene: TRBD1; j_gene: TRBJ1-2; v_gene: TRBV7-2; abundance: NA; CDR3aa: CASSFTGVVPYGYTF; CDR3nt: TGTGCCAGCAGCTTCACAGGGGTTGTGCCTTATGGCTACACCTTC
d_gene: NA; j_gene: TRBJ2-6; v_gene: TRBV7-9; abundance: NA; CDR3aa: CASSFGPGANVLTF; CDR3nt: TGTGCCAGCAGCTTCGGTCCTGGGGCCAACGTCCTGACTTTC
d_gene: TRBD1; j_gene: TRBJ1-2; v_gene: TRBV19; abundance: NA; CDR3aa: CASSNRGLGYTF; CDR3nt: TGTGCCAGTAGTAACAGGGGGCTCGGCTACACCTTC
d_gene: NA; j_gene: TRBJ2-3; v_gene: TRBV7-9; abundance: NA; CDR3aa: CASSLVGRGRTDTQYF; CDR3nt: TGTGCCAGCAGCTTAGTGGGCAGGGGCCGCACAGATACGCAGTATTTT
d_gene: NA; j_gene: TRBJ1-2; v_gene: TRBV19; abundance: NA; CDR3aa: CASSIGAEYGYTF; CDR3nt: TGTGCCAGTAGTATTGGGGCAGAGTATGGCTACACCTTC
d_gene: TRBD2; j_gene: TRBJ2-7; v_gene: TRBV12-3/TRBV12-4; abundance: once; CDR3aa: CASGGLAIVEQYF; CDR3nt: TGTGCCAGCGGGGGACTAGCGATCGTTGAGCAGTACTTC
d_gene: TRBD2; j_gene: TRBJ2-1; v_gene: TRBV28; abundance: NA; CDR3aa: CATEPQTSGAGSEQFF; CDR3nt: TGTGCCACCGAACCCCAGACTAGCGGGGCGGGGTCGGAGCAGTTCTTC
d_gene: TRBD1; j_gene: TRBJ2-7; v_gene: TRBV7-2; abundance: NA; CDR3aa: CASSKGQGSYEQYF; CDR3nt: TGTGCCAGCAGCAAGGGACAGGGATCCTACGAGCAGTACTTC
d_gene: NA; j_gene: TRBJ1-1; v_gene: TRBV27; abundance: NA; CDR3aa: CASSLQGGGTEAFF; CDR3nt: TGTGCCAGCAGTTTACAGGGCGGGGGCACTGAAGCTTTCTTT
d_gene: TRBD1; j_gene: TRBJ1-2; v_gene: TRBV19; abundance: NA; CDR3aa: CASNRQGGDYGYTF; CDR3nt: TGTGCCAGTAACCGACAGGGAGGAGACTATGGCTACACCTTC
d_gene: NA; j_gene: TRBJ2-3; v_gene: TRBV7-9; abundance: NA; CDR3aa: CASSSLADTQYF; CDR3nt: TGTGCCAGCAGCTCCTTGGCCGATACGCAGTATTTT
d_gene: NA; j_gene: TRBJ2-5; v_gene: TRBV5-5; abundance: NA; CDR3aa: CASSGDAGAGETQYF; CDR3nt: TGTGCCAGCAGCGGAGACGCGGGGGCAGGGGAGACCCAGTACTTC
d_gene: NA; j_gene: TRBJ1-6; v_gene: TRBV5-1; abundance: once; CDR3aa: CASSSQGSGSPLHF; CDR3nt: TGCGCCAGCAGTTCCCAGGGGTCGGGCTCACCCCTCCACTTT
d_gene: NA; j_gene: TRBJ1-2; v_gene: TRBV2; abundance: NA; CDR3aa: CALGGPLYGYTF; CDR3nt: TGTGCCCTGGGGGGACCGCTCTATGGCTACACCTTC
d_gene: NA; j_gene: TRBJ1-2; v_gene: TRBV27; abundance: NA; CDR3aa: CASMFSGRSSYGYTF; CDR3nt: TGTGCCAGCATGTTCTCCGGGAGATCCAGCTATGGCTACACCTTC
d_gene: TRBD1; j_gene: TRBJ1-2; v_gene: TRBV27; abundance: NA; CDR3aa: CASSETGGSYGYTF; CDR3nt: TGTGCCAGCAGTGAAACAGGGGGCTCCTATGGCTACACCTTC
d_gene: TRBD2; j_gene: TRBJ2-3; v_gene: TRBV7-3; abundance: NA; CDR3aa: CASSLLAGGTDTQYF; CDR3nt: TGTGCCAGCAGCTTACTGGCGGGGGGCACAGATACGCAGTATTTT
d_gene: TRBD2; j_gene: TRBJ2-7; v_gene: TRBV14; abundance: NA; CDR3aa: CASSQDSGAGTYEQYF; CDR3nt: TGTGCCAGCAGCCAAGATTCTGGAGCGGGGACCTACGAGCAGTACTTC
d_gene: NA; j_gene: TRBJ1-3; v_gene: TRBV11-2; abundance: NA; CDR3aa: CASSLEPGTRNTIYF; CDR3nt: TGTGCCAGCAGCTTAGAACCAGGGACAAGAAACACCATATATTTT
d_gene: NA; j_gene: TRBJ1-2; v_gene: TRBV29-1; abundance: once; CDR3aa: CSVVSNGYTF; CDR3nt: TGCAGCGTTGTGTCAAATGGCTACACCTTC
d_gene: TRBD1; j_gene: TRBJ2-7; v_gene: TRBV27; abundance: NA; CDR3aa: CASHRGLEQYF; CDR3nt: TGTGCCAGCCACAGGGGTCTGGAGCAGTACTTC